These 8 T cell receptor beta chains were all obtained from the same sample, sequenced in a study. In TCRdb, the 5' RACE reads were re-called with MiXCR into one record per CDR3 protein. The data show approximately 8,800 distinct CDR3 sequences, less than 45% seen once. Material: tumor-infiltrating memory CD4+ T cells sorted from the breast tumor. Sample subset: memory CD4+ T cells, CD4+CD45RO+CD25-. These receptors all stem from a female donor with breast cancer.

The chain has TRBV6-1 and TRBJ1-5; 7 nucleotides match TRBD1. CDR1 MNHNS and CDR2 SASEGT come from the germline V gene. This CDR3 has 16 amino acids. The ends lost 0 bases at V and 10 bases at J; junction bases unmatched: 12. CDR3 amino acids: CASSEAGRGQGQPQHF. The CDR3 nucleotides read TGTGCCAGCAGTGAAGCGGGGAGGGGGCAGGGTCAACCCCAGCATTTT.

In its sample, this clonotype ranks as medium-sized (0.01 to 0.1%). This chain links TRBV20-1 with TRBJ2-7; tentative D call: TRBD2 (6 bases). With 1 base removed from V and 4 bases from J, the gap between germline ends came to 23 bases. The CDR3 contains 17 residues. Germline CDR1 reads DFQATT; CDR2 reads SNEGSKA (reference sequence). CDR3 nucleotides: TGCAGTGCTAGAGTTGGTCGGGGACTTAGAAGTTCTTACGAGCAGTACTTC. Its protein is CSARVGRGLRSSYEQYF.

The chain is built from TRBV5-1 and TRBJ1-1; perhaps TRBD1 as D (5 bases). V was pared by 0 bases and J by 6 bases, with 15 bases between. Per the germline V gene, CDR1 is SGHRS and CDR2 is YFSETQ. The CDR3 is 15 amino acids. The CDR3 DNA follows: TGCGCCAGCAGCTTGGCCGGGGCCCCCAGACCTGAAGCTTTCTTT. The encoded protein is CASSLAGAPRPEAFF. Drawing the rest from reference TRBV5-1 and TRBJ1-1, the complete variable domain is KAGVTQTPRYLIKTRGQQVTLSCSPISGHRSVSWYQQTPGQGLQFLFEYFSETQRNKGNFPGRFSGRQFSNSRSEMNVSTLELGDSALYLCASSLAGAPRPEAFFGQGTRLTVV.

To note about this clonotype: With a much larger clone just one base away, this may be a read error. The gene calls are TRBV5-5 and TRBJ2-7; D may be TRBD2 (5 bases). Germline loops: CDR1 SGHKS, CDR2 YYEKEE (reference sequence). This CDR3 has 13 residues. The DNA of the CDR3 is TGTGCCATCAGCTTGATGTTGAGCGGAGAGCAGTACTTC. It codes for CAISLMLSGEQYF.

A word on this clonotype: At one end the junction does not follow the germline gene, possibly because of a read error. The CDR3 is CASSGRYGNTDTQYF. DNA for the CDR3: TGTGCCAGCAGCGGCCGATATGGAAACACAGACACGCAGTATTTT. V is TRBV11-2 and J is TRBJ2-3; D is unresolved. This CDR3 contains 15 residues. The germline V gene has CDR1 SGHAT and CDR2 FQNNGV. Filled out from reference TRBV11-2 and TRBJ2-3, the complete variable domain reads EAGVAQSPRYKIIEKRQSVAFWCNPISGHATLYWYQQILGQGPKLLIQFQNNGVVDDSQLPKDRFSAERLKGVDSTLKIQPAKLEDSAVYLCASSGRYGNTDTQYFGPGTRLTVL.

This clonotype has ten or more counts. The chain combines TRBV2 with TRBJ2-1; D unclear. Trimming took 1 base from V and 3 from J, leaving 10 bases between them. The CDR3 is 15 residues long. Germline CDR1 and CDR2: SNHLY and FYNNEI. For the CDR3, the DNA is TGTGCCAGCAGTGAAGGACTCACGGACTACAATGAGCAGTTCTTC. Amino acid sequence: CASSEGLTDYNEQFF.

Only a few counts were recorded for this clonotype. The chain uses TRBV4-2 and TRBJ1-5; D remains unclear. The CDR3 contains 13 residues. V gave up 3 bases and J gave up 6 bases, with 9 bases separating them. The germline V gene has CDR1 LGHNA and CDR2 YNFKEQ. CDR3 loop: CASSQQRGQPQHF. CDR3 bases: TGTGCCAGCAGCCAGCAACGGGGTCAGCCCCAGCATTTT.

About this clonotype: The conserved closing phenylalanine or tryptophan is absent in this CDR3, likely reflecting a read error. This chain uses TRBV28 with TRBJ1-1, with D uncertain. The CDR3 consists of 15 residues. The germline V gene has CDR1 MDHEN and CDR2 SYDVKM. The V gene lost 2 bases and the J gene lost 6 bases, with 16 bases spanning the gap. CDR3 bases: TGTGCCAGCAGTTTAATAACGGATGGGAGCCCTGAAGCTTTCTCT. It codes for CASSLITDGSPEAFS.